Below are 9 T cell receptor beta chains sequenced from a single sample in a study of beta chain features in type 1 diabetes. Expressed TCRB transcripts were sequenced because the isolated RNA had all been reverse transcribed beforehand. The data were produced by immunoSEQ multiplex PCR, yet TCRdb's version contains in-frame clones alone and is incomplete. Altogether about 150,000 clones are present, 9.2% being singletons, with the ten largest covering approximately 0.68%. The material sequenced was central memory CD4+ T cells from blood. The receptors were gathered from a man between 18 and 29 years old in good health.

This chain joins TRBV30 and TRBJ2-7, with 7 bases lining up with TRBD1. CDR3 length: 14 residues. Unmatched junction bases numbered 6, after V lost 2 bases and J lost 2 bases. Germline V lookup: CDR1 GTSNPN, CDR2 SVGIG (reference sequence). The CDR3 loop is CAWSNWGQTYEQYF. CDR3 DNA: TGTGCCTGGAGTAATTGGGGACAGACCTACGAGCAGTACTTC.

This clone was seen ten or more times. The chain carries TRBV7-9 and TRBJ1-1, with D possibly being TRBD1 (6 bases). V lost 5 bases and J lost 3, with 16 bases in between. From germline, CDR1 is SEHNR and CDR2 FQNEAQ (reference sequence). The CDR3 extends over 15 amino acids. The CDR3 region is CASSTRQAPDTEAFF. The DNA of the CDR3 is TGTGCCAGCAGCACCCGACAGGCCCCGGACACTGAAGCTTTCTTT.

This rearrangement joins TRBV7-9 to TRBJ2-7, with 8 bases identical to TRBD2. CDR1 is SEHNR, CDR2 FQNEAQ, per germline (reference sequence). The CDR3 has 16 residues. Trimming took 5 bases from V and 1 from J; bases not matched to a gene: 10. CDR3 nucleotide sequence: TGTGCCAGCAGCCCATGGACGGGCGGGAGGTCCTACGAGCAGTACTTC. This codes for CASSPWTGGRSYEQYF.

This clone was picked up a small number of times. The chain is built from TRBV4-1 and TRBJ1-5, with TRBD1 matching over 9 bases. Trimming at V came to 2 bases and at J to 4 bases, leaving 3 bases not matched to a gene. The CDR3 sequence is 15 residues long. Looked up from germline, CDR1 is MGHRA and CDR2 is YSYEKL. Here the CDR3 DNA reads TGCGCCAGCAGCCAAATTGACAGGGGGAATCAGCCCCAGCATTTT. It specifies CASSQIDRGNQPQHF.

The chain links TRBV14 to TRBJ2-5; D is unresolved. This CDR3 region has 15 residues. Trimming stripped 1 base from V and 2 bases from J, with 11 bases between. Germline loops: CDR1 SGHDN, CDR2 FVKESK. For the CDR3, the DNA is TGTGCCAGCAGCCAAGTGCCCGACAAACAAGAGACCCAGTACTTC. Translation gives CASSQVPDKQETQYF.

A few counts support this clone. This chain joins TRBV30 and TRBJ2-2; 7 bases fit TRBD1. Germline lookup yields CDR1 GTSNPN and CDR2 SVGIG (reference sequence). With V trimmed by 3 bases and J by 4 bases, 2 bases remained unmatched. The CDR3 spans 13 residues. CDR3 bases: TGTGCCTGGAGATCAGGGGGCACCGGGGAGCTGTTTTTT. It yields the protein CAWRSGGTGELFF.

V is TRBV5-4 and J is TRBJ2-1; 11 nucleotides line up with TRBD2. V lost 0 bases to trimming and J lost 8 bases; unmatched junction nucleotides: 7. The germline V gene has CDR1 SGHNT and CDR2 YYREEE (reference sequence). This CDR3 has 16 amino acids. The CDR3 region has the DNA TGTGCCAGCAGCTTGGCTAGTAGCGGGGGGGCCCATGAGCAGTTCTTC. Protein product: CASSLASSGGAHEQFF.

This rearrangement joins TRBV30 to TRBJ1-1, with a weak D call TRBD1 (6 bases). Trimming took off 1 base at V and 4 bases at J, with 10 bases between the two ends. The CDR3 covers 13 residues. Germline V gives CDR1 GTSNPN, CDR2 SVGIG (reference sequence). The CDR3 protein is CAWSERGGTEAFF. DNA of the CDR3: TGTGCCTGGAGTGAAAGAGGGGGCACTGAAGCTTTCTTT. The whole variable domain, filled in from reference TRBV30 and TRBJ1-1, reads SQTIHQWPATLVQPVGSPLSLECTVEGTSNPNLYWYRQAAGRGLQLLFYSVGIGQISSEVPQNLSASRPQDRQFILSSKKLLLSDSGFYLCAWSERGGTEAFFGQGTRLTVV.

The rearrangement links TRBV10-3 to TRBJ1-2; the D is unclear. This CDR3 is built from 14 residues. Germline CDR1 is ENHRY and CDR2 is SYGVKD. V was pared by 2 bases and J by 9 bases, with 16 bases between. CDR3 amino acids: CAISEVSSSTSYTF. The CDR3 DNA sequence: TGTGCCATCAGTGAGGTCAGCTCCTCCACTAGCTACACCTTC.